This T cell receptor beta chain was sequenced in a study of T-cell memory formation after mild COVID-19. As for the study in general: For the most part, TCR clusters were specific to one donor.

TCRdb fed the 5' RACE reads into MiXCR, producing one record per CDR3 protein. This sample has more than 350,000 distinct CDR3 sequences, with 15% to 20% found just once. The CDR3 totals 11 residues. Trimming left V 3 bases short and J 6 bases short, with 6 bases between. Points from the study as a whole: Memory sampled before infection contained some responding clones, suggesting cross-reactive memory joined.

This clonotype has a count of ten or more. The antigen remains unidentified. This receptor was obtained from a man aged 18 to 30 who had mild COVID-19 (a few samples of this study predate the infection). Cell type and time point are not known. The chain is built from TRBV12-3 or TRBV12-4 and TRBJ2-7; D possibly matches TRBD1 or TRBD2 (5 bases each). The sequencing sample was made of PBMCs or a T cell subset sorted from them (not recorded which). CDR3 region: CASSFGGEQYF. The DNA for the CDR3 is TGTGCCAGCAGTTTTGGGGGCGAGCAGTACTTC.